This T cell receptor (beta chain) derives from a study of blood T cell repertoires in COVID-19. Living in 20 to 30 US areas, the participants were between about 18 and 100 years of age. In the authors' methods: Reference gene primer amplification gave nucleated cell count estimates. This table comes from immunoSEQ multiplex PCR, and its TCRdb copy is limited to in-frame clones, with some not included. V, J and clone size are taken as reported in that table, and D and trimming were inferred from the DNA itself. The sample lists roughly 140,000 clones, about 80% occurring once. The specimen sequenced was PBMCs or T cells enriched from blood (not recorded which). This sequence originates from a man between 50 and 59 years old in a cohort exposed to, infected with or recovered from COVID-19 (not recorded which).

CDR3 protein: CAWSADRVNYGYTF. The CDR3 DNA reads TGTGCCTGGAGCGCCGACAGGGTCAACTATGGCTACACCTTC. The chain is built from TRBV30 and TRBJ1-2, with 7 bases matching TRBD1. The ends lost 3 bases at V and 2 bases at J; junction bases unmatched: 6. Germline V gene lookup returns CDR1 GTSNPN and CDR2 SVGIG (reference sequence). The CDR3 totals 14 residues. Variable domain in full (rest from reference TRBV30 and TRBJ1-2): SQTIHQWPATLVQPVGSPLSLECTVEGTSNPNLYWYRQAAGRGLQLLFYSVGIGQISSEVPQNLSASRPQDRQFILSSKKLLLSDSGFYLCAWSADRVNYGYTFGSGTRLTVV.